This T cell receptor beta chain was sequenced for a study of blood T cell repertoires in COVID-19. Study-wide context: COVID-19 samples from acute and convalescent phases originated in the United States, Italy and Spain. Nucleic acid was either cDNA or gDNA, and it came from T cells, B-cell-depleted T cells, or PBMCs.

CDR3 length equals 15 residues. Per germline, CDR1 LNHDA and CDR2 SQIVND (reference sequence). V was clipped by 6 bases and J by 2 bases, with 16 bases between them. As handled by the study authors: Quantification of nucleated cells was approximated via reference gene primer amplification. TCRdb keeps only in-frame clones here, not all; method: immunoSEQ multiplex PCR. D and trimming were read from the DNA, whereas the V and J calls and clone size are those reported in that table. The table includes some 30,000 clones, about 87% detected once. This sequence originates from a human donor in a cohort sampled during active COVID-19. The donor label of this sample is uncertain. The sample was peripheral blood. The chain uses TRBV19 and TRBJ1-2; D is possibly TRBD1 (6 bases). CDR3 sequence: CASSRPGTPNYGYTF. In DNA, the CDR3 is TGTGCCAGTAGCAGACCCGGGACACCAAACTATGGCTACACCTTC.